This T cell receptor (beta chain) was found in a study of T cell responses to AZD1222 COVID-19 vaccine. Profiled with immunoSEQ multiplex PCR; TCRdb holds only in-frame clones, not every one. The sample consists of approximately 150,000 clones, more than 80% of them appearing once. This CDR3 is 14 amino acids long. Trimming pared 5 bases from V and 6 bases from J, leaving 17 bases between. CDR1 LNHDA and CDR2 SQIVND come from the germline V gene (reference sequence). This chain uses TRBV19 with TRBJ2-7; weak D call: TRBD1 (5 bases). The sample here was peripheral blood, taken 28 days after the second dose of the MenACWY control vaccine. The clonotype originates from an adult who received the MenACWY meningococcal vaccine as a control. The chain's CDR3 is CASSHGQGFREQYF. The CDR3 bases are TGTGCCAGTAGTCACGGGCAGGGCTTCCGCGAGCAGTACTTC.